One TCR beta chain is described in this entry. Its specificity is not known. The method was immunoSEQ multiplex PCR; TCRdb's version includes in-frame clones alone and lacks a portion of them. This table holds more than 1,500 clones, 40% to 50% found once. The sample originates from a study of Tregs in tolerant kidney transplant recipients. On the study more broadly: Sorting used antibodies to exclude donor cells.

Whole-study results and caveats: The most relevant donor-specific Treg TCRbeta repertoire apparently came from expansion with activated donor B cells. This study did not directly address biological reproducibility.

The CDR3 runs to 15 residues. Trimming removed 3 bases at V and 5 bases at J, with 17 bases between. The V gene's germline CDR1 is SGHAT and CDR2 FQNNGV. The chain carries TRBV11-2 and TRBJ2-7; D is possibly TRBD1 or TRBD2 (5 bases each). Source material: Tregs from blood cultured with allogeneic cells. The source is a human donor in good health. The CDR3 sequence: CASSLGPRVGDEQYF. The CDR3 nucleotides read TGTGCCAGCAGCTTGGGACCGAGAGTGGGCGACGAGCAGTACTTC.